Here is one T cell receptor (beta chain) with its context. Its antigen is undetermined. Other DNA sequences from this sample encode an identical CDR3 as well. These data originate in a study of shared clonotypes between healthy human individuals. V was clipped by 7 bases and J by 0 bases, with 10 bases between them. This CDR3 is 12 amino acids long. Germline V gene sequence: CDR1 SQVTM, CDR2 ANQGSEA. TCRdb's table, derived via immunoSEQ multiplex PCR, lists solely in-frame clones and lacks some. This repertoire shows 2 million to 2.5 million clones, 85% to 95% found once; its top ten account for roughly 0.13%. Study findings and constraints: What limited the represented genetic and exposure-history diversity was the small number of donors. Generally, naive subsets came out with larger estimated richness than memory subsets.

All the donors were Caucasian adults who lived in Nashville, Tennessee. The sample comprised naive CD4+ T cells sorted from blood. As to subset: CD45RA+ positively selected. This sequence originates from a man aged 18 to 30 in good health. V gene TRBV29-1 combines with J gene TRBJ2-7; weak D call: TRBD2 (6 bases). CDR3 in amino acids: CSAGDSSYEQYF. The CDR3 DNA reads as TGCAGCGCGGGAGACAGCTCCTACGAGCAGTACTTC.